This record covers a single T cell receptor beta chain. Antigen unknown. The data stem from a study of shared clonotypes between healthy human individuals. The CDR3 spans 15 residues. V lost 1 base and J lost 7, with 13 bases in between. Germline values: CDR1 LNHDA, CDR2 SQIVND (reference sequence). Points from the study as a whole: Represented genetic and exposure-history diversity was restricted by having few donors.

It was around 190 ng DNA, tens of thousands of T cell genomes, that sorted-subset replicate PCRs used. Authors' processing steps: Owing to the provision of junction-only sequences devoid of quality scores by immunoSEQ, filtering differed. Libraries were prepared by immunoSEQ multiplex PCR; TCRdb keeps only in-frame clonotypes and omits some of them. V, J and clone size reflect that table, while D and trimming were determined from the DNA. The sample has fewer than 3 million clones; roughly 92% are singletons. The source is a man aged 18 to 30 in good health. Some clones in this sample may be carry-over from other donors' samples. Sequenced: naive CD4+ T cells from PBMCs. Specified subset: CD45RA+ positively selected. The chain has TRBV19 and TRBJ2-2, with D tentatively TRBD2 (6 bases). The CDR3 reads CASSIVDLGGGELFF. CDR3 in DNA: TGTGCCAGTAGTATAGTTGACTTGGGGGGCGGGGAGCTGTTTTTT.